This TCR beta chain is drawn from a study of CD8 T cells in Susac syndrome. Patients with stable or active relapsing-remitting disease, all of them treatment-naive, made up the multiple sclerosis controls. TEMRA cells were enriched by FACS, and CD4+ and CD8+ T cells were negatively isolated. This CDR3 is built from 15 residues. Trimming cost V 5 bases and J 2 bases; bases outside gene matches: 7. Germline-derived CDR1 and CDR2 are DFQATT and SNEGSKA (reference sequence). A quantity of about 0.5 to 1 ug RNA underwent reverse transcription using random hexamers. Amplification of TCR beta CDR3 by immunoSEQ multiplex PCR spanned 54 Vbeta and 13 Jbeta. TCRdb re-analysed the immunoSEQ multiplex PCR reads in MiXCR, keeping a single row per CDR3 protein. Of some 200,000 distinct CDR3 sequences listed, 95% are singletons.

What was sequenced was CD4+ T cells from PBMCs. This clonotype was obtained from a human donor with multiple sclerosis. The rearrangement links TRBV20-1 to TRBJ2-1; 9 bases agree with TRBD2. Here the CDR3 DNA reads TGCAGTGCTCATGGGGCTAGCGGGGCCTACAATGAGCAGTTCTTC. Residues: CSAHGASGAYNEQFF.